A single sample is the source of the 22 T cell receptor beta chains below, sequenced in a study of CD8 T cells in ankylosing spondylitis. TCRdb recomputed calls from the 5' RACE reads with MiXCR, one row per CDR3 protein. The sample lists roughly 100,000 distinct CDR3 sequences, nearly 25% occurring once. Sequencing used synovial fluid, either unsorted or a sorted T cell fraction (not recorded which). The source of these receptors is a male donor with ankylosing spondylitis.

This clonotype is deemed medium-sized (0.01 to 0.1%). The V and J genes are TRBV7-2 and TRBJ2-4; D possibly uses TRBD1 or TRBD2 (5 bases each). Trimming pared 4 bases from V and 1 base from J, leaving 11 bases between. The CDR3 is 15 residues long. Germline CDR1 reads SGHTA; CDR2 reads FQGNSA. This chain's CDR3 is CASSWGGGAKNIQYF. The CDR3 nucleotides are TGTGCCAGCAGCTGGGGCGGCGGGGCCAAAAACATTCAGTACTTC.

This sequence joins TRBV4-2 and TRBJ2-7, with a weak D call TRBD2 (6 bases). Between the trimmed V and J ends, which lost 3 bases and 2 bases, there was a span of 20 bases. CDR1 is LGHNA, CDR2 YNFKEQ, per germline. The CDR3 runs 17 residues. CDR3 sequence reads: CASSQTTGTLPPYEQYV. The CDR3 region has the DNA TGTGCCAGCAGCCAGACGACCGGGACTTTACCTCCCTACGAGCAGTACGTC.

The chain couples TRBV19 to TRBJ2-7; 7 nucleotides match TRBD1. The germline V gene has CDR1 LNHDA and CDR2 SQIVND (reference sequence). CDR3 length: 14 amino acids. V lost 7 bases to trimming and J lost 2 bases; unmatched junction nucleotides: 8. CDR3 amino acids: CASNQGRGPYEQYF. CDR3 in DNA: TGTGCCAGTAATCAGGGAAGGGGGCCCTACGAGCAGTACTTC.

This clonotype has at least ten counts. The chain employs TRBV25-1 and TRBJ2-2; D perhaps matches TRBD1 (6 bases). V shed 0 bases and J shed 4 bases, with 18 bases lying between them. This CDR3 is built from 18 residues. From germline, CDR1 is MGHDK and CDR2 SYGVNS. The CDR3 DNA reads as TGTGCCAGCAGTGAATACGAGGGCACAGGGTTGGGCACCGGGGAGCTGTTTTTT. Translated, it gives CASSEYEGTGLGTGELFF.

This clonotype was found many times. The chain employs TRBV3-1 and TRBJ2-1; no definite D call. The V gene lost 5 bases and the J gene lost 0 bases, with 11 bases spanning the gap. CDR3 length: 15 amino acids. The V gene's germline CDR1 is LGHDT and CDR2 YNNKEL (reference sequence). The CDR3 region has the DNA TGTGCCAGCAGCGTCGATCTGAGCTCCTACAATGAGCAGTTCTTC. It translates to CASSVDLSSYNEQFF.

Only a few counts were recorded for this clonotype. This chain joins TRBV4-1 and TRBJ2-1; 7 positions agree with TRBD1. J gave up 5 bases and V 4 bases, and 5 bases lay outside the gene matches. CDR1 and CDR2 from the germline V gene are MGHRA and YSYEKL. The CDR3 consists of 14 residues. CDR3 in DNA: TGCGCCAGCAGCCGACCAGGGACAGACAATGAGCAGTTCTTC. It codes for CASSRPGTDNEQFF.

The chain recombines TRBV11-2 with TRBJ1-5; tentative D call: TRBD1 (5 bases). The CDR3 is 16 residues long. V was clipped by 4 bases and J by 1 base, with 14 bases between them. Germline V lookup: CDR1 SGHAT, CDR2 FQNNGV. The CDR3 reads CASSYGTGLSNQPQHF. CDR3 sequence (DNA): TGTGCCAGCAGCTACGGGACCGGCCTAAGCAATCAGCCCCAGCATTTT. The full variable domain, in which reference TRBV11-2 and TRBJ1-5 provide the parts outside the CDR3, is EAGVAQSPRYKIIEKRQSVAFWCNPISGHATLYWYQQILGQGPKLLIQFQNNGVVDDSQLPKDRFSAERLKGVDSTLKIQPAKLEDSAVYLCASSYGTGLSNQPQHFGDGTRLSIL.

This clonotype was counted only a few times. In DNA form, the CDR3 reads TGTGCCAGTAGTTCAACATGGGATCAAGAGACCCAGTACTTC. Its protein is CASSSTWDQETQYF. The chain employs TRBV19 and TRBJ2-5; no clear D gene. CDR3 size: 14 residues. Trimming took off 5 bases at V and 2 bases at J, with 12 bases between the two ends. Per germline, CDR1 LNHDA and CDR2 SQIVND (reference sequence).

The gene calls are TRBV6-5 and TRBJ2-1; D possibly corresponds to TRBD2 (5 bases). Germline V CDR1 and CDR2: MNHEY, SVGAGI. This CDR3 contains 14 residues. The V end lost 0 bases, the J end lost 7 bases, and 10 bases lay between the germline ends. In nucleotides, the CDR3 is TGTGCCAGCAGTTACTCGAATCGGGGTAATGAGCAGTTCTTC. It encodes CASSYSNRGNEQFF.

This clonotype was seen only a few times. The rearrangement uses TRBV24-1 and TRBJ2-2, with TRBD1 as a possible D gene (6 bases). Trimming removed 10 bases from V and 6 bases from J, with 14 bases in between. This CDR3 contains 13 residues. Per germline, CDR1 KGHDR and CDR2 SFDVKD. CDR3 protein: CATTTGPSGELFF. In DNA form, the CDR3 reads TGTGCCACGACGACAGGCCCATCCGGGGAGCTGTTTTTT.

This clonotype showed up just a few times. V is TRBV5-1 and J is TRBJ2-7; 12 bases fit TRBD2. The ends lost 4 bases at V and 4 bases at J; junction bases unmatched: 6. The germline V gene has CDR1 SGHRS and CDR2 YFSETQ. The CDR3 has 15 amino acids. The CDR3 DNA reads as TGCGCCAGCAGCCGACTAGCGGGAGACGTATACGAGCAGTACTTC. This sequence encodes CASSRLAGDVYEQYF.

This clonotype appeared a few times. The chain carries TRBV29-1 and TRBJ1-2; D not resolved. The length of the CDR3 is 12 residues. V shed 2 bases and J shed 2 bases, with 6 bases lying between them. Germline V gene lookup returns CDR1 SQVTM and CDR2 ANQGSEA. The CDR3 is CSVESGNYGYTF. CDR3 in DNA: TGCAGCGTTGAAAGTGGGAACTATGGCTACACCTTC.

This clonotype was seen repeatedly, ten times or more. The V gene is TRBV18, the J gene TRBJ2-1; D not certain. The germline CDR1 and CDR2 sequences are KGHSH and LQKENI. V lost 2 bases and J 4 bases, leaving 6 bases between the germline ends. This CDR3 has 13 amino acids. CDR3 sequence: CASSPGRYNEQFF. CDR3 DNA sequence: TGTGCCAGCTCACCAGGCAGATACAATGAGCAGTTCTTC.

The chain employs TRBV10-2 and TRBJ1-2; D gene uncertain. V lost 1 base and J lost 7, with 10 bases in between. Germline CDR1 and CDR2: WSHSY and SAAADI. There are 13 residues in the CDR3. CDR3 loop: CASSEYSESGYTF. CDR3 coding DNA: TGCGCCAGCAGTGAGTACAGCGAGAGTGGCTACACCTTC.

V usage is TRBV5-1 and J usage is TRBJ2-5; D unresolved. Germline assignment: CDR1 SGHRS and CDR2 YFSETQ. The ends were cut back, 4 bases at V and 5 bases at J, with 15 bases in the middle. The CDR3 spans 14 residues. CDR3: CASSLSTAGETQYF. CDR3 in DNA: TGCGCCAGCAGCCTTAGCACCGCCGGGGAGACCCAGTACTTC.

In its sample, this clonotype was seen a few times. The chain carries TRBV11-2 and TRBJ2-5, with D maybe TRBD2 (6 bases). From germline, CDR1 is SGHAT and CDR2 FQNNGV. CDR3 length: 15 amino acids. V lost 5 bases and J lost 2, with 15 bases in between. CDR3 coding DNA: TGTGCCAGCAGCCCCGGGGGAGTATCACAAGAGACCCAGTACTTC. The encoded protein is CASSPGGVSQETQYF.

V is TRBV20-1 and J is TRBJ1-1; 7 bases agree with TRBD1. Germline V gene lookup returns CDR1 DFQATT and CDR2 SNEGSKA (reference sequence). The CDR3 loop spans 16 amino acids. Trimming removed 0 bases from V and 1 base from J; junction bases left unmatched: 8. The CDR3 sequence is CSARDATGARNTEAFF. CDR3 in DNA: TGCAGTGCTAGAGATGCCACAGGGGCAAGGAACACTGAAGCTTTCTTT.

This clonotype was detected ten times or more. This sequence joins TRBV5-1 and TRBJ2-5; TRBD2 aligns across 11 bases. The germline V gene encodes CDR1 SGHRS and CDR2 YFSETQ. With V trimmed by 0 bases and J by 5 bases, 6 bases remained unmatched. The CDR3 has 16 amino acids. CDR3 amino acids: CASSLGDTSGSETQYF. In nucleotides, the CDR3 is TGCGCCAGCAGCTTGGGGGACACTAGCGGGAGTGAGACCCAGTACTTC.

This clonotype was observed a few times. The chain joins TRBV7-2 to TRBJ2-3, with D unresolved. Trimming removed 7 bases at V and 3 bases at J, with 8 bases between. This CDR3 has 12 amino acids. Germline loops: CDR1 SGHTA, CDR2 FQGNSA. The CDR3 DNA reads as TGTGCCAGCACCCAAACGACAGATACGCAGTATTTT. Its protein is CASTQTTDTQYF.

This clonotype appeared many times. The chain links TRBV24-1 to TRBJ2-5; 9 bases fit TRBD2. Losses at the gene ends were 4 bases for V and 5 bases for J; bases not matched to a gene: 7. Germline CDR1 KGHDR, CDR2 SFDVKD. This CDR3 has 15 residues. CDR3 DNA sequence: TGTGCCACCAGTGAGTTAGCGGGAGTGGAGGAGACCCAGTACTTC. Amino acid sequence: CATSELAGVEETQYF.

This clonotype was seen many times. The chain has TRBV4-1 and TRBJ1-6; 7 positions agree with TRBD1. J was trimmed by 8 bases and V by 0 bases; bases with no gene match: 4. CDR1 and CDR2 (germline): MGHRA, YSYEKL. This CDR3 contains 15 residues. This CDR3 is CASSQDYRGYSPLHF. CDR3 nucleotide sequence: TGCGCCAGCAGCCAAGACTACAGGGGATATTCACCCCTCCACTTT.

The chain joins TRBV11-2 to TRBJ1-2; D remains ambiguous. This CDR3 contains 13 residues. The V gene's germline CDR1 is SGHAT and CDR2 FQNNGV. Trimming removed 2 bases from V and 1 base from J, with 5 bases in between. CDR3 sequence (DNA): TGTGCCAGCAGCTTACAGGTTAACTATGGCTACACCTTC. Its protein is CASSLQVNYGYTF.